In this sample, the clone carrying this T cell receptor beta chain turned up many times. Its antigen is still unknown. The data originate from a study of CD8 T cells in ankylosing spondylitis. General observations from the study: According to the report, clones linked to the disease were significantly enriched in matched synovial fluid samples taken from ankylosing spondylitis patients. There were earlier reports of some motif variants in reactive arthritis synovial fluid and blood. Disease-linked clones bore a CD8+ phenotype, appearing relatively rarely in peripheral blood.

MiXCR was run by TCRdb on the 5' RACE reads, yielding one entry per CDR3 protein. The table includes under 300,000 distinct CDR3 sequences, over 15% detected once. The sample consisted of blood, either unsorted or a sorted T cell fraction (not recorded which). This TCR came from a male donor with ankylosing spondylitis or in good health (not recorded which).

This chain's CDR3 is CSVDSGTANEQFF. CDR3 DNA sequence: TGCAGCGTTGATAGCGGGACCGCGAATGAGCAGTTCTTC. This chain links TRBV29-1 with TRBJ2-1, with TRBD2 identical over 8 bases. CDR3 size: 13 residues. The J segment lost 7 bases and the V segment lost 3 bases, leaving 5 bases of the junction unmatched. The germline V gene has CDR1 SQVTM and CDR2 ANQGSEA.